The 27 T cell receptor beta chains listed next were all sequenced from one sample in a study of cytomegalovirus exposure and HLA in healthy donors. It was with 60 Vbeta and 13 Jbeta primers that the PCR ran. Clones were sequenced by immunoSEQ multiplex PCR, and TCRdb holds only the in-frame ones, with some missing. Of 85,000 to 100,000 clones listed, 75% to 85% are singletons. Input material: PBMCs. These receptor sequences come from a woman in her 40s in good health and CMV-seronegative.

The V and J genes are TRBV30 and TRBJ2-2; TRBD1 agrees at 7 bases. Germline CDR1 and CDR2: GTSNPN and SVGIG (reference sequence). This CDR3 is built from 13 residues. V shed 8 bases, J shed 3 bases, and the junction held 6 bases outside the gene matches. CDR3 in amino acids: CAGNRGYTGELFF. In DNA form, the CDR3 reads TGTGCCGGAAACAGGGGTTACACCGGGGAGCTGTTTTTT.

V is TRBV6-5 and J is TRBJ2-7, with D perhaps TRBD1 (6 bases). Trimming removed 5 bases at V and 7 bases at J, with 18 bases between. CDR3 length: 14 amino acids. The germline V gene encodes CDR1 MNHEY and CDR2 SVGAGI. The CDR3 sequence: CASSRQGGIGEQYF. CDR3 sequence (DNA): TGTGCCAGCAGTCGACAAGGGGGAATCGGAGAGCAGTACTTC.

CDR3 sequence reads: CASSGGQGRGEQFF. The CDR3 DNA reads as TGTGCCAGCAGTGGAGGACAGGGGAGGGGTGAGCAGTTCTTC. The rearrangement links TRBV28 to TRBJ2-1; 9 bases are shared with TRBD1. From germline, CDR1 is MDHEN and CDR2 SYDVKM. The CDR3 totals 14 residues. V was pared by 5 bases and J by 9 bases, with 8 bases of the junction left unmatched. Together with reference TRBV28 and TRBJ2-1, the CDR3 gives the full variable domain: DVKVTQSSRYLVKRTGEKVFLECVQDMDHENMFWYRQDPGLGLRLIYFSYDVKMKEKGDIPEGYSVSREKKERFSLILESASTNQTSMYLCASSGGQGRGEQFFGPGTRLTVL.

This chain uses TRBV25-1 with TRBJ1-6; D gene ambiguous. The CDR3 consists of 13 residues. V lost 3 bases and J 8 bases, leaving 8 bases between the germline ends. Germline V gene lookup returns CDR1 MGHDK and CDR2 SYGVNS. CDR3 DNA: TGTGCCAGCAGTGACGTGGCGGATTCACCCCTCCACTTT. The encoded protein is CASSDVADSPLHF.

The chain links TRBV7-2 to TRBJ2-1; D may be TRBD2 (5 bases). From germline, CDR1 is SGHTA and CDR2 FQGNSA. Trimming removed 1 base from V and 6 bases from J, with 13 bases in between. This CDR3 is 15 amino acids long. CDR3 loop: CASSLEAGRSNEQFF. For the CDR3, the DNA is TGTGCCAGCAGCTTAGAGGCGGGTCGGTCCAATGAGCAGTTCTTC. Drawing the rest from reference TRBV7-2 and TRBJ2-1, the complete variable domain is GAGVSQSPSNKVTEKGKDVELRCDPISGHTALYWYRQSLGQGLEFLIYFQGNSAPDKSGLPSDRFSAERTGGSVSTLTIQRTQQEDSAVYLCASSLEAGRSNEQFFGPGTRLTVL.

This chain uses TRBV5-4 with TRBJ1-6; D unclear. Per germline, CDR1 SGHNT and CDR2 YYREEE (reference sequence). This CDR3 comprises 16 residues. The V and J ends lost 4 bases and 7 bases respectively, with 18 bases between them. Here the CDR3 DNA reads TGTGCCAGCAGCCGAGCAACAACAGTCCAGAATTCACCCCTCCACTTT. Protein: CASSRATTVQNSPLHF.

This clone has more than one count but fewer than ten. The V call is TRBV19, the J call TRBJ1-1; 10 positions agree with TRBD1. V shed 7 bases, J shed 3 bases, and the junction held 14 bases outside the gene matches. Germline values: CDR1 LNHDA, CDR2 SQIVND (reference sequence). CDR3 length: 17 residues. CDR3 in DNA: TGTGCCAGTAACAAACCTCACCCGGGGACAGGGGACACTGAAGCTTTCTTT. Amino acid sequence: CASNKPHPGTGDTEAFF.

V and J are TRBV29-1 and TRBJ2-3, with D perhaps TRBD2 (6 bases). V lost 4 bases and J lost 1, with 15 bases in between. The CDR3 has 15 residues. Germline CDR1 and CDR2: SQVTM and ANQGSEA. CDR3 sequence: CSVVGGVRGTDTQYF. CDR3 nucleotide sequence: TGCAGCGTTGTAGGAGGGGTTCGGGGCACAGATACGCAGTATTTT.

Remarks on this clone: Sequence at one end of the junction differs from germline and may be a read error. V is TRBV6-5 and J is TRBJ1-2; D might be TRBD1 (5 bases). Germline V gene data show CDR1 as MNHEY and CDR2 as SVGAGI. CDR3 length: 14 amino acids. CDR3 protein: CASREAGANYGYPF. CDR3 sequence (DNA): TGTGCCAGCAGAGAGGCTGGGGCTAACTATGGCTACCCCTTC.

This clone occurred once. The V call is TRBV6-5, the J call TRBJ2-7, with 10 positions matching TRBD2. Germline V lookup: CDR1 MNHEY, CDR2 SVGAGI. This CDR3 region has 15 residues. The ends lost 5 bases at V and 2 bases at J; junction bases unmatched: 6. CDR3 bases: TGTGCCAGCAGTGCGAGCGGGGGGGACACCTACGAGCAGTACTTC. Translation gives CASSASGGDTYEQYF.

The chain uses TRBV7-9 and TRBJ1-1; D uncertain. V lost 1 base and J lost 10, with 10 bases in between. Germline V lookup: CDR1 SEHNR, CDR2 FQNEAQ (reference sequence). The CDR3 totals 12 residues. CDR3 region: CASSLGEAGAFF. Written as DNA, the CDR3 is TGTGCCAGCAGCTTAGGTGAGGCGGGAGCTTTCTTT.

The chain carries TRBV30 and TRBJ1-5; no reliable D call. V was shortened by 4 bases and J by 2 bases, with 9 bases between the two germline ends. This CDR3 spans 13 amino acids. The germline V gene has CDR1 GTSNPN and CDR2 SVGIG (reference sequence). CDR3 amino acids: CAWKNPGNQPQHF. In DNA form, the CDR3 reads TGTGCCTGGAAAAACCCGGGCAATCAGCCCCAGCATTTT. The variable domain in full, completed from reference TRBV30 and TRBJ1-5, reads SQTIHQWPATLVQPVGSPLSLECTVEGTSNPNLYWYRQAAGRGLQLLFYSVGIGQISSEVPQNLSASRPQDRQFILSSKKLLLSDSGFYLCAWKNPGNQPQHFGDGTRLSIL.

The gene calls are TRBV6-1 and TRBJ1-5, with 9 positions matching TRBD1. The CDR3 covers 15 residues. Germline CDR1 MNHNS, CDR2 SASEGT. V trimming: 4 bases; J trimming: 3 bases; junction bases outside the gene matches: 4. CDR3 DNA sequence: TGTGCCAGCAGTGCCGGGACAGGGTTCAATCAGCCCCAGCATTTT. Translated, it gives CASSAGTGFNQPQHF.

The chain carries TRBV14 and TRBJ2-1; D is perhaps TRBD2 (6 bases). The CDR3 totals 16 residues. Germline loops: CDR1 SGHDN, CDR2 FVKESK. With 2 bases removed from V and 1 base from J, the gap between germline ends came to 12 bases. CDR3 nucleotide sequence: TGTGCCAGCAGCCAACCGTGGCGGGGTTCCTACAATGAGCAGTTCTTC. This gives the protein CASSQPWRGSYNEQFF. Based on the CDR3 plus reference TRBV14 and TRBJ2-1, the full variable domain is EAGVTQFPSHSVIEKGQTVTLRCDPISGHDNLYWYRRVMGKEIKFLLHFVKESKQDESGMPNNRFLAERTGGTYSTLKVQPAELEDSGVYFCASSQPWRGSYNEQFFGPGTRLTVL.

In DNA, the CDR3 is TGTGCCAGCAGTCGTACAGTGAGCTCCTACGAGCAGTACTTC. Protein: CASSRTVSSYEQYF. The V gene is TRBV6-5, the J gene TRBJ2-7; D remains unclear. The CDR3 spans 14 residues. V was shortened by 5 bases and J by 0 bases, with 11 bases between the two germline ends. CDR1 is MNHEY, CDR2 SVGAGI, per germline.

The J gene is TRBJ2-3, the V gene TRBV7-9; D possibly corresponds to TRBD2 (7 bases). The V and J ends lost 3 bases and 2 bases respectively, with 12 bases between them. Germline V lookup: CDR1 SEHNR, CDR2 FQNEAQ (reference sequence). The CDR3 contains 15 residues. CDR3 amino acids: CASSFRGGPTDTQYF. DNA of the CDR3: TGTGCCAGCAGCTTTAGGGGGGGGCCCACAGATACGCAGTATTTT. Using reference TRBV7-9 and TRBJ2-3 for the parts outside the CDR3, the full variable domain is DTGVSQNPRHKITKRGQNVTFRCDPISEHNRLYWYRQTLGQGPEFLTYFQNEAQLEKSRLLSDRFSAERPKGSFSTLEIQRTEQGDSAMYLCASSFRGGPTDTQYFGPGTRLTVL.

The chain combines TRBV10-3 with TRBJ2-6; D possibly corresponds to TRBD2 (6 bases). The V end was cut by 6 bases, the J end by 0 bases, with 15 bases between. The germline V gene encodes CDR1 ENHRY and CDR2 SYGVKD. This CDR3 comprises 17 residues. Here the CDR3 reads CAIRAGSGSSGANVLTF. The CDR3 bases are TGTGCCATCAGAGCGGGTAGCGGATCCTCTGGGGCCAACGTCCTGACTTTC.

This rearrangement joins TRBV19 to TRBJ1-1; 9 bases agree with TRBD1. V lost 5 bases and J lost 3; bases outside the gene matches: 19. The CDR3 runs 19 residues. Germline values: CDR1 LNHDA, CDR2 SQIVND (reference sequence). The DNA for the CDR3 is TGTGCCAGTAGTGACCCGTACAGGGGGCTTGGTTCGTTTTACACTGAAGCTTTCTTT. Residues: CASSDPYRGLGSFYTEAFF.

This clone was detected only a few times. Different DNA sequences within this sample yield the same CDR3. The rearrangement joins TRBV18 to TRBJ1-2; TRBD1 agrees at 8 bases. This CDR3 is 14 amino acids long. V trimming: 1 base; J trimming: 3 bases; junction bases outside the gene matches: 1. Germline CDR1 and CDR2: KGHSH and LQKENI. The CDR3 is CASSPLDRDYGYTF. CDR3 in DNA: TGTGCCAGCTCACCACTGGACAGGGACTATGGCTACACCTTC.

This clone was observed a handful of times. This chain's CDR3 is CASSQGANTEAFF. In nucleotides, the CDR3 is TGTGCCAGCAGCCAAGGGGCGAACACTGAAGCTTTCTTT. The chain carries TRBV4-2 and TRBJ1-1, with D hard to call. CDR3 length: 13 amino acids. V lost 1 base and J lost 1, with 4 bases in between. In germline, CDR1 is LGHNA, CDR2 YNFKEQ.

Here the CDR3 reads CASSTTGWNEAFF. The DNA of the CDR3 is TGTGCCAGCAGCACGACAGGTTGGAATGAAGCTTTCTTT. This chain joins TRBV5-6 and TRBJ1-1, with a tentative D call TRBD1 (6 bases). Germline assignment: CDR1 SGHDT and CDR2 YYEEEE. The CDR3 length is 13 residues. V shed 4 bases and J shed 7 bases, with 14 bases lying between them.

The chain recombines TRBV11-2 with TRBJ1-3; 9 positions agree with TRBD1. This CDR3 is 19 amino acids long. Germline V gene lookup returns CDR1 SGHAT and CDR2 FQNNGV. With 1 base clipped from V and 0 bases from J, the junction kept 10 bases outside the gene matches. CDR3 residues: CASSLVGTGTFNSGNTIYF. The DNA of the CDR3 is TGTGCCAGCAGCTTAGTTGGGACAGGGACCTTTAACTCTGGAAACACCATATATTTT.

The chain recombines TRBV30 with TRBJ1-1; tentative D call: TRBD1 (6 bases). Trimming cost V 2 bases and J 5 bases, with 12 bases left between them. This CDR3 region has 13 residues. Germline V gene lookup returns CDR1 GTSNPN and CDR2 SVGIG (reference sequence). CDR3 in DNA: TGTGCCTGGAGTCGGGGGGGCTGGACTGAAGCTTTCTTT. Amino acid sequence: CAWSRGGWTEAFF. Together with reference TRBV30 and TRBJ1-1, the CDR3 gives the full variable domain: SQTIHQWPATLVQPVGSPLSLECTVEGTSNPNLYWYRQAAGRGLQLLFYSVGIGQISSEVPQNLSASRPQDRQFILSSKKLLLSDSGFYLCAWSRGGWTEAFFGQGTRLTVV.

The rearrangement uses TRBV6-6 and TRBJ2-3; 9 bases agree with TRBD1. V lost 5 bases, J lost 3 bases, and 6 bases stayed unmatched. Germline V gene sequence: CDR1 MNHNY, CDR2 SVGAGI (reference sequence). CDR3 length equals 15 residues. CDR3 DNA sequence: TGTGCCAGCAGTCATCCGGGACAGGGAACAGATACGCAGTATTTT. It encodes CASSHPGQGTDTQYF.

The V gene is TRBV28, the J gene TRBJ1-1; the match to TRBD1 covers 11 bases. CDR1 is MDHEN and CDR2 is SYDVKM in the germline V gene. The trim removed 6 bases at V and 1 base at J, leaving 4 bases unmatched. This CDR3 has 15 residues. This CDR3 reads CASRGTGGKNTEAFF. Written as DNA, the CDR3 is TGTGCCAGCAGGGGGACAGGGGGTAAGAACACTGAAGCTTTCTTT.

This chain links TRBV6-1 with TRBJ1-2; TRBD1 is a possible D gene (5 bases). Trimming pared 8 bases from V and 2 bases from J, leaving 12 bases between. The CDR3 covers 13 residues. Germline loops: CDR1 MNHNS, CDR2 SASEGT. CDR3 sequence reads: CASQPTENYGYTF. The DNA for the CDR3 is TGTGCCAGCCAACCGACAGAAAACTATGGCTACACCTTC.

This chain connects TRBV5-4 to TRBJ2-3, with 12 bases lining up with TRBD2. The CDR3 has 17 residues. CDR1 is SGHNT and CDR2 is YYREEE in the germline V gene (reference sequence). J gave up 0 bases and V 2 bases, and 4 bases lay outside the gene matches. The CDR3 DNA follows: TGTGCCAGCAGCTTTACTAGCGGGGGGACTAGCACAGATACGCAGTATTTT. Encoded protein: CASSFTSGGTSTDTQYF.